The rows below give T cell receptor beta chains drawn from one sample of a study of blood T cell repertoires in COVID-19. TCRdb's copy holds only in-frame clones and misses some; the assay was immunoSEQ multiplex PCR. The sample shows 380,000 or so clones, about 88% of them seen only once. Material: peripheral blood. All receptors come from a woman aged 55-70 years with COVID-19, enrolled during active disease. CDR3s include the opening cysteine and the closing phenylalanine or tryptophan. D genes are given only for firm matches. Rows may omit the clone size; those that give it use once, few, many or a size class.

TGCAGCGTTGGGAGCATGGGGGGAGAAGCTTTCTTT CSVGSMGGEAFF - TRBV29-1 - 12 TRBJ1-1
TGTGCCAGCAGTGAAGGAGGGCCGATCTCCTACAATGAGCAGTTCTTC CASSEGGPISYNEQFF - TRBV2 - 16 TRBJ2-1
TGCGCCAGCAGCAGAATGACAGGGGGCTGGAACGAGCAGTACTTC CASSRMTGGWNEQYF - TRBV5-1 TRBD1 15 TRBJ2-7
TGTGCCAGCAGCTTGGACGCGGGGGATGGCTACACCTTC CASSLDAGDGYTF - TRBV5-4 - 13 TRBJ1-2
TGCAGTGCTAGTGGAATTAGCGGGGTCCTTAGGACCCAGTACTTC CSASGISGVLRTQYF - TRBV20-1 TRBD2 15 TRBJ2-5
TGTGCCAGCAGTTACGACCGGAGGGAGACCCAGTACTTC CASSYDRRETQYF - TRBV6-2/TRBV6-3 - 13 TRBJ2-5
TGTGCCAGCAGCCTCCCTACTTCGCAGCAGTTCTTC CASSLPTSQQFF - TRBV4-2 - 12 TRBJ2-1
TGTGCCATCAGTCGACTAGCGGGGGGGCAAGATACGCAGTATTTT CAISRLAGGQDTQYF - TRBV10-3 TRBD2 15 TRBJ2-3
TGTGCCAGCAGCCCCAGCCCGACTTTCTATGGCTACACCTTC CASSPSPTFYGYTF few TRBV11-1 - 14 TRBJ1-2
TGTGCCAGCAGCTCCAGAGCGGGGGGGCCAGGTACCGGGGAGCTGTTTTTT CASSSRAGGPGTGELFF few TRBV7-6 TRBD2 17 TRBJ2-2
TGTGCCACCAGCAGTCCCGGGGGGGTGAGCACAGATACGCAGTATTTT CATSSPGGVSTDTQYF - TRBV15 TRBD2 16 TRBJ2-3
TGTGCCAGCAGCTTGTATATGCAGGGGGCTAATCAGCCCCAGCATTTT CASSLYMQGANQPQHF once TRBV5-8 TRBD1 16 TRBJ1-5
TGCGCCAGCAGCCGGGACAGGACAGATACGCAGTATTTT CASSRDRTDTQYF - TRBV5-1 TRBD1 13 TRBJ2-3
TGTGCCAGCTCGGAGGGCGTGTTAGCTGGAAACACCATATATTTT CASSEGVLAGNTIYF - TRBV3-1/TRBV3-2 - 15 TRBJ1-3
TGTGCCAGCAGTGACAGTGGCTTATGGGGCTACACCTTC CASSDSGLWGYTF once TRBV25-1 - 13 TRBJ1-2
TGTGCCAGCAGTGACCGCGACAGGGGAGACGGCTACACCTTC CASSDRDRGDGYTF - TRBV25-1 TRBD1 14 TRBJ1-2
TGTGCCAGCAGCCAATTAGCGGGGGACCCTTACAATGAGCAGTTCTTC CASSQLAGDPYNEQFF - TRBV3-1/TRBV3-2 TRBD2 16 TRBJ2-1
TGTGCCACCAGTGACCCATCTGCAAGCGGGGGGACCCTCAATGAGCAGTTCTTC CATSDPSASGGTLNEQFF - TRBV24-1 TRBD2 18 TRBJ2-1
TGTGCCAGCACCCCGACACGAGAAAACATTCAGTACTTC CASTPTRENIQYF - TRBV27 - 13 TRBJ2-4
TGTGCCTGGAAACCACTAGCGGGGGGGTCAGATACGCAGTATTTT CAWKPLAGGSDTQYF - TRBV30 TRBD2 15 TRBJ2-3
TGTGCCAGCAGCTCCCGGGGGTGGGACGAGCAGTACTTC CASSSRGWDEQYF - TRBV7-8 - 13 TRBJ2-7
TGTGCCTGGAGTAGACAGGGGAATGGAAACACCATATATTTT CAWSRQGNGNTIYF once TRBV30 TRBD1 14 TRBJ1-3
TGTGCCAGCAGCCATGGGCCCACCTATGGCTACACCTTC CASSHGPTYGYTF - TRBV14 - 13 TRBJ1-2
TGTGCCAGCAGTACAGCGAACACTGAAGCTTTCTTT CASSTANTEAFF - TRBV2 - 12 TRBJ1-1
TGCGCCAGCAGCTTGGATGTTACCGAGGGCGAGCAGTACTTC CASSLDVTEGEQYF - TRBV5-1 - 14 TRBJ2-7
TGTGCCAGCTCACCTACAGGGGTGGATGGCTACACCTTC CASSPTGVDGYTF - TRBV18 TRBD1 13 TRBJ1-2
TGTGCCAGCAGTTTAGCGGGGGGGCCGACAGATACGCAGTATTTT CASSLAGGPTDTQYF - TRBV27 TRBD2 15 TRBJ2-3
TGTGCCAGCAGGCCGGAGAGGGGGCATTACAATGAGCAGTTCTTC CASRPERGHYNEQFF - TRBV27 TRBD1 15 TRBJ2-1
TGTGCCAGTAGTCCACAACAGGGCGCAACTAATGAAAAACTGTTTTTT CASSPQQGATNEKLFF - TRBV19 - 16 TRBJ1-4
TGTGCCAGCAGCTTCACACACCGGGACAAGGGGGATCAGCCCCAGCATTTT CASSFTHRDKGDQPQHF - TRBV9 - 17 TRBJ1-5
TGTGCCAGCTCACCACCGGCGGGCGGGGGTGGTTCACCCCTCCACTTT CASSPPAGGGGSPLHF few TRBV18 - 16 TRBJ1-6
TGCGCCAGCAGCCGGGAGCTGGCCGGGACAGGGGGTGAAAAACTGTTTTTT CASSRELAGTGGEKLFF - TRBV4-1 TRBD1 17 TRBJ1-4
TGCGCCAGCAGCCCTCGGGATTCCAGCACTGAAGCTTTCTTT CASSPRDSSTEAFF - TRBV4-3 - 14 TRBJ1-1
TGCAGCGTGGACAGGGTAGGAAACCTCGAGCAGTACTTC CSVDRVGNLEQYF - TRBV29-1 TRBD1 13 TRBJ2-7
TGTGCCAGCTCACCCTCCGGACACGGAAATTCACCCCTCCACTTT CASSPSGHGNSPLHF - TRBV18 - 15 TRBJ1-6
TGTGCCAGCAGCTCAGGGGCAAATTCACCCCTCCACTTT CASSSGANSPLHF - TRBV11-3 - 13 TRBJ1-6
TGTGCCTGGAGTCTCCACTTCTCTGGAAACACCATATATTTT CAWSLHFSGNTIYF once TRBV30 - 14 TRBJ1-3
TGTGCCAGCAGTGAAGCCCCCCGGACATTTGGGAGGATACCCCTCCACTTT CASSEAPRTFGRIPLHF once TRBV6-1 - 17 TRBJ1-6
TGTGCCAGCAGCTTAGGCTCTTACGAGCACAGGGACAACTATGGCTACACCTTC CASSLGSYEHRDNYGYTF - TRBV13 - 18 TRBJ1-2
TGTGCCACCCCCCTCGCGGGGGGATCCTACGAGCAGTACTTC CATPLAGGSYEQYF - TRBV7-9 TRBD2 14 TRBJ2-7
TGTGCCAGCAGTCCTGGACAGAACTATGGCTACACCTTC CASSPGQNYGYTF - TRBV12-3/TRBV12-4 - 13 TRBJ1-2
TGCAGCGTCCGCCCGACTAGCGGGGGGTTCAATGAGCAGTTCTTC CSVRPTSGGFNEQFF once TRBV29-1 TRBD2 15 TRBJ2-1
TGTGCCAGCAGCCCGATACAGGGGGAAAAACTGTTTTTT CASSPIQGEKLFF once TRBV7-9 TRBD1 13 TRBJ1-4
TGCAGTGCTAGTGGCTCAGGGGCCTACGAGCAGTACTTC CSASGSGAYEQYF - TRBV20-1 - 13 TRBJ2-7
TGTGCCAGCACCGAGGCGGCAAGCTCCTACAATGAGCAGTTCTTC CASTEAASSYNEQFF - TRBV2 - 15 TRBJ2-1
TGTGCCAGCAGCGCCTCGACAGGGACCTATGGCTACACCTTC CASSASTGTYGYTF - TRBV9 TRBD1 14 TRBJ1-2
TGTGCCAGCAGTCAGGGAAACACCATATATTTT CASSQGNTIYF - TRBV12-3/TRBV12-4 - 11 TRBJ1-3
TGTGCCAGCAGCCCCGGGACAGACTATGGCTACACCTTC CASSPGTDYGYTF once TRBV11-1 TRBD1 13 TRBJ1-2